This T cell receptor beta chain was recorded in a study of response to subunit inactivated influenza vaccine. Using its own MiXCR run on the RT-PCR reads, TCRdb lists one record per CDR3 protein. The profile shows more than 400,000 distinct CDR3 sequences, roughly 7.6% of them singletons. This clonotype occurred a few times. CDR1 is DFQATT and CDR2 is SNEGSKA in the germline V gene (reference sequence). This CDR3 is built from 14 residues. V was pared by 5 bases and J by 6 bases, with 10 bases of the junction left unmatched. This receptor was obtained from a man between 50 and 70 years old who received an inactivated influenza vaccine. V usage is TRBV20-1 and J usage is TRBJ2-3, with 8 bases that match TRBD2. This specimen consisted of PBMCs from blood, obtained less than 30 months after vaccination. In nucleotides, the CDR3 is TGCAGTGCTGGGACTAGAAGAGTGGGGGATACGCAGTATTTT. It encodes CSAGTRRVGDTQYF.